This TCR beta chain was identified during a study of T cell responses to AZD1222 COVID-19 vaccine. Study-wide points: In a largely white British group with more females than males, clonal diversity was possibly underestimated.

From germline, CDR1 is MDHEN and CDR2 SYDVKM. The CDR3 runs to 13 residues. With 3 bases removed from V and 8 bases from J, the gap between germline ends came to 13 bases. The repertoire was sequenced with immunoSEQ multiplex PCR; TCRdb's copy has only in-frame clones and lacks some. The sample shows 85,000 to 90,000 clones, approximately 91% of them seen only once. Concerning this clone itself: Its target is unknown.

Material: peripheral blood, obtained on day 0 of AZD1222 vaccination. The chain recombines TRBV28 with TRBJ1-2; TRBD1 might be the D (6 bases). This TCR came from an adult in good health. CDR3 DNA sequence: TGTGCCAGCAGTTTTAGGGGGGTTATGGGCTACACCTTC. Encoded protein: CASSFRGVMGYTF.